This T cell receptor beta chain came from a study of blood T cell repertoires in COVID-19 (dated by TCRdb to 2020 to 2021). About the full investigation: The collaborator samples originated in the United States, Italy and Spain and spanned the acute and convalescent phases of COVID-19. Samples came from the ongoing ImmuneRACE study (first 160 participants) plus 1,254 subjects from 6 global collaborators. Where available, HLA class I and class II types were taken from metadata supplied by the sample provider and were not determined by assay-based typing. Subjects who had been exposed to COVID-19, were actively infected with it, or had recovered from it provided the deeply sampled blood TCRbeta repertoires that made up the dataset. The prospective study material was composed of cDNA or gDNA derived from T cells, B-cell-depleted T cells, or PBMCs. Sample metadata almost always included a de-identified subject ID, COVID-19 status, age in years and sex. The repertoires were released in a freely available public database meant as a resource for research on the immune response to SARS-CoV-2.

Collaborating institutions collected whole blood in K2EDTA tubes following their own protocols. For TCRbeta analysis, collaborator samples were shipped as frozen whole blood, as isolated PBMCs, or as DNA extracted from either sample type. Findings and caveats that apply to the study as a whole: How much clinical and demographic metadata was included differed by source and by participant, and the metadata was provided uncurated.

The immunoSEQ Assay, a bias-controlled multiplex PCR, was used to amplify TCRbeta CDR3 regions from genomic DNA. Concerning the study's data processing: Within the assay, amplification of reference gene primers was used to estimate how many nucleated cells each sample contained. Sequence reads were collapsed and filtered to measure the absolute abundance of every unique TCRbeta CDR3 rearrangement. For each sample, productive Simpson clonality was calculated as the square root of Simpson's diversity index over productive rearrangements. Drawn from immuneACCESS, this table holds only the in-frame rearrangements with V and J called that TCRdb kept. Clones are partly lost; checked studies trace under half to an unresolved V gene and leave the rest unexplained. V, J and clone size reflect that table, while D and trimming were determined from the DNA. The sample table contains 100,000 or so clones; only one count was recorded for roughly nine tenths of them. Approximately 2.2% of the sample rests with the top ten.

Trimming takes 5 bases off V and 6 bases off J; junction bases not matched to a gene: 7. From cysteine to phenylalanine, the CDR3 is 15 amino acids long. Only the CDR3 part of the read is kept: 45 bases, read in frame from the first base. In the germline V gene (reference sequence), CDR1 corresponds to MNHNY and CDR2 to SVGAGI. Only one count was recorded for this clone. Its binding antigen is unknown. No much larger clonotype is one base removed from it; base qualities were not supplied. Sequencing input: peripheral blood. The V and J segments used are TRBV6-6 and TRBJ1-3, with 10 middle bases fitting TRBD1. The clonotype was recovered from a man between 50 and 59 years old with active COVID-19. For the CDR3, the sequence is CASSIPGTGENTIYF. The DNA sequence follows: TGTGCCAGCAGTATCCCGGGGACAGGGGAAAACACCATATATTTT.